The clone carrying this T cell receptor beta chain has just a few counts. The antigen remains unidentified. The sample belongs to a study of CD8 T cells in ankylosing spondylitis. CDR3 size: 19 residues. Germline V gene data show CDR1 as ENHRY and CDR2 as SYGVKD. Trimming pared 3 bases from V and 2 bases from J, leaving 22 bases between. In TCRdb, the 5' RACE reads were re-called with MiXCR into one record per CDR3 protein. The table has 300,000 to 400,000 distinct CDR3 sequences, under 14% seen once. Study-level results: Some of these motif variants have turned up before, in reports on reactive arthritis synovial fluid and blood.

The sequenced sample was blood, either unsorted or a sorted T cell fraction (not recorded which). The chain combines TRBV10-3 with TRBJ2-2; no clear D. The sequence derives from a female donor with ankylosing spondylitis or in good health (not recorded which). CDR3 sequence reads: CAISEGRTPRAINTGELFF. The DNA of the CDR3 is TGTGCCATCAGTGAAGGTAGGACCCCTCGGGCCATCAACACCGGGGAGCTGTTTTTT.